There are a few counts of the clone carrying this TCR beta chain. The source of the sample is a study of T-cell memory formation after mild COVID-19. For the study at large: TCR clusters mostly belonged to single donors.

With 4 bases clipped from V and 1 base from J, the junction kept 7 bases outside the gene matches. The CDR3 runs 15 residues. Germline V gene sequence: CDR1 SGHRS, CDR2 YFSETQ. From the 5' RACE reads, TCRdb called clonotypes with MiXCR, one entry per CDR3 protein. The sample gives 150,000 to 200,000 distinct CDR3 sequences, approximately 10% of which show up once; roughly 3.8% is in the top ten. Material for sequencing was PBMCs or a T cell subset sorted from them (not recorded which). The chain is built from TRBV5-1 and TRBJ1-2; 7 positions agree with TRBD1. This TCR was recovered from a young man who had mild COVID-19 (a few samples of this study predate the infection). Cell type and time point are not known. The CDR3 region is CASSGGTAYNYGYTF. CDR3 sequence (DNA): TGCGCCAGCAGCGGAGGGACAGCTTATAACTATGGCTACACCTTC.